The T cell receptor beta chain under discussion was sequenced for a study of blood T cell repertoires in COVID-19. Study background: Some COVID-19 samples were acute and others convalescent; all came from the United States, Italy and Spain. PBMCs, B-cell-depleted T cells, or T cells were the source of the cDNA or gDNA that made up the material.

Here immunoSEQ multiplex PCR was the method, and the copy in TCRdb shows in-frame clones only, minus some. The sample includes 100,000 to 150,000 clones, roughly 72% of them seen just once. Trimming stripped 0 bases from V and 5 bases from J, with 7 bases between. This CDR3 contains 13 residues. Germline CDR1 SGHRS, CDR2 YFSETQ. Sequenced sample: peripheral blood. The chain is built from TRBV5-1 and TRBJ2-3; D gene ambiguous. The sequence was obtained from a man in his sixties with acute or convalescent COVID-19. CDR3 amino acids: CASSLGWLDTQYF. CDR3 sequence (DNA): TGCGCCAGCAGCTTGGGCTGGCTAGATACGCAGTATTTT.